This T cell receptor delta chain was documented in a study of gamma-delta T cells after stem cell transplantation. Germline V gene lookup returns CDR1 TVYSNPD and CDR2 GDNSRS (reference sequence). The CDR3 spans 17 residues. V shed 1 base and J 0 bases; nucleotides not matched to a gene: 13. This clone has more than one count but fewer than ten. TCRdb re-processed the RT-PCR reads via CATT. Found here are around 16,000 delta-chain clones, more than 7.5% of them singletons; the top ten hold less than 80%. The chain is built from TRDV3 and TRDJ1; 8 bases fit TRDD3. The source material was gamma-delta T cells. The receptor comes from a human donor. It is not recorded whose cells these are; they may come from a transplant donor. The CDR3 region has the DNA TGTGCCTTTACTTACCTACTTGGGGATACCAACACCGATAAACTCATCTTT. Translated, it gives CAFTYLLGDTNTDKLIF.